These 18 T cell receptor beta chains came from one sample sequenced in a study of cytomegalovirus exposure and HLA in healthy donors. The PCR was carried out with 60 Vbeta primers and 13 Jbeta primers. This table comes from immunoSEQ multiplex PCR, and its TCRdb copy is limited to in-frame clones, with some not included. The sample has 95,000 to 100,000 clones, more than 60% seen once; the top ten hold roughly 8.4%. Sample: PBMCs. All receptors come from a human donor in good health.

A remark on this clone: Other DNA sequences in this specimen translate into the identical CDR3. CDR3 in DNA: TGCGCCAGCAGCTTGGTTAGCGGAAACTACGAGCAGTACTTC. Its translation is CASSLVSGNYEQYF. The chain is built from TRBV5-1 and TRBJ2-7; TRBD2 might be the D (6 bases). Trimming took 0 bases from V and 3 from J, leaving 10 bases between them. The CDR3 loop spans 14 amino acids. Per germline, CDR1 SGHRS and CDR2 YFSETQ.

This clone was found a few times. The chain employs TRBV7-9 and TRBJ2-5, with TRBD2 as a possible D gene (6 bases). V was pared by 4 bases and J by 3 bases, with 15 bases between. CDR1 and CDR2 from the germline V gene are SEHNR and FQNEAQ (reference sequence). This CDR3 has 15 residues. The CDR3 coding sequence is TGTGCCAGCAGCTCAGACGGGAGACCCGAAGAGACCCAGTACTTC. Protein: CASSSDGRPEETQYF.

J is TRBJ1-1 and V is TRBV5-4; TRBD1 aligns across 7 bases. J lost 1 base, V lost 4 bases, and 4 bases had no gene match. The CDR3 loop spans 14 amino acids. Germline V gene data show CDR1 as SGHNT and CDR2 as YYREEE (reference sequence). The CDR3 DNA follows: TGTGCCAGCAGCCTGGGACAGAGGAACACTGAAGCTTTCTTT. The encoded protein is CASSLGQRNTEAFF.

The gene calls are TRBV2 and TRBJ1-2; weak D call: TRBD1 (5 bases). Germline values: CDR1 SNHLY, CDR2 FYNNEI. The V gene lost 7 bases and the J gene lost 2 bases, with 17 bases spanning the gap. The CDR3 is 15 residues long. The DNA for the CDR3 is TGTGCCAGCATCAGATACAGGTTTCAAAACTATGGCTACACCTTC. Amino acid sequence: CASIRYRFQNYGYTF.

The V call is TRBV10-3, the J call TRBJ2-3; no clear D gene. Trimming took 5 bases from V and 7 from J, leaving 19 bases between them. CDR3 length equals 15 residues. The germline V gene has CDR1 ENHRY and CDR2 SYGVKD. The CDR3 region is CAISRSIAVEYTQYF. In DNA, the CDR3 is TGTGCCATCAGTAGGAGTATCGCTGTGGAATATACGCAGTATTTT.

This chain links TRBV18 with TRBJ2-2; D unclear. The CDR3 has 15 amino acids. The ends were cut back, 3 bases at V and 1 base at J, with 9 bases in the middle. CDR1 KGHSH and CDR2 LQKENI come from the germline V gene. DNA of the CDR3: TGTGCCAGCTCACCGACAAGAAGGAACACCGGGGAGCTGTTTTTT. Encoded protein: CASSPTRRNTGELFF.

This clone has a count of ten or more. This sequence joins TRBV7-2 and TRBJ2-1, with 7 bases lining up with TRBD2. The CDR3 runs to 15 residues. Per germline, CDR1 SGHTA and CDR2 FQGNSA. Trimming cost V 1 base and J 7 bases; bases outside gene matches: 7. CDR3 sequence: CASSLGGRGRNEQFF. Here the CDR3 DNA reads TGTGCCAGCAGCTTAGGCGGGAGAGGAAGGAATGAGCAGTTCTTC.

The gene calls are TRBV6-6 and TRBJ1-1; D is perhaps TRBD1 (6 bases). V lost 7 bases to trimming and J lost 5 bases, with 14 bases between them. CDR3 size: 13 residues. Germline V gene sequence: CDR1 MNHNY, CDR2 SVGAGI (reference sequence). The chain's CDR3 is CASTRTERTEAFF. The CDR3 nucleotides read TGTGCCAGCACCCGGACAGAAAGGACTGAAGCTTTCTTT.

The chain joins TRBV30 to TRBJ1-2; 9 nucleotides align to TRBD1. The CDR3 loop spans 14 amino acids. CDR1 is GTSNPN, CDR2 SVGIG, per germline (reference sequence). V gave up 5 bases and J gave up 3 bases; unmatched junction bases: 7. CDR3 in DNA: TGTGCCTGGGGGACAGGGCTCGGGTACTATGGCTACACCTTC. This codes for CAWGTGLGYYGYTF.

The J gene is TRBJ1-1, the V gene TRBV27; D unclear. With 1 base removed from V and 1 base from J, the gap between germline ends came to 7 bases. The CDR3 is made up of 14 amino acids. Germline lookup yields CDR1 MNHEY and CDR2 SMNVEV (reference sequence). DNA of the CDR3: TGTGCCAGCAGTTTATTACGAGAGAACACTGAAGCTTTCTTT. Its translation: CASSLLRENTEAFF.

This clone occurred a few times. The V call is TRBV27, the J call TRBJ1-6; 7 positions match TRBD1. The J segment lost 7 bases and the V segment lost 2 bases, leaving 11 bases of the junction unmatched. This CDR3 comprises 17 residues. The V gene's germline CDR1 is MNHEY and CDR2 SMNVEV (reference sequence). The CDR3 reads CASSLAVHRGSNSPLHF. For the CDR3, the DNA is TGTGCCAGCAGTTTAGCTGTCCACAGGGGATCGAATTCACCCCTCCACTTT.

The CDR3 DNA is TGTGCCAGCAGCATTCGGACAGGGGGCTCCACAGATACGCAGTATTTT. As protein: CASSIRTGGSTDTQYF. The rearrangement uses TRBV9 and TRBJ2-3; 11 bases fit TRBD1. Germline CDR1 and CDR2: SGDLS and YYNGEE. V dropped 4 bases and J dropped 2; count of bases not matched to a gene: 6. The CDR3 is 16 amino acids.

The rearrangement joins TRBV5-5 to TRBJ1-5, with D perhaps TRBD1 (5 bases). This CDR3 has 16 amino acids. The germline V gene encodes CDR1 SGHKS and CDR2 YYEKEE (reference sequence). V gave up 4 bases and J gave up 5 bases, with 19 bases separating them. The CDR3 loop reads CASSPSPWQGDQPQHF. DNA for the CDR3: TGTGCCAGCAGCCCCTCCCCGTGGCAGGGCGATCAGCCCCAGCATTTT.

The CDR3 coding sequence is TGTGCCTGGAGTCCAACAGGGAGAAACACCATATATTTT. Translating gives CAWSPTGRNTIYF. V usage is TRBV30 and J usage is TRBJ1-3; possible D gene TRBD1, 6 bases. The germline CDR1 and CDR2 sequences are GTSNPN and SVGIG (reference sequence). The length of the CDR3 is 13 residues. Trimming pared 2 bases from V and 5 bases from J, leaving 10 bases between.

The chain combines TRBV15 with TRBJ1-2; 8 positions match TRBD1. Germline CDR1 LNHNV, CDR2 YYDKDF (reference sequence). This CDR3 is built from 13 residues. The J segment lost 8 bases and the V segment lost 8 bases, leaving 10 bases of the junction unmatched. The CDR3 nucleotides are TGTGCCACCTTCACGCAGGGGGCTTTAGGCTACACCTTC. Translating gives CATFTQGALGYTF.

This clone was recorded once. This chain joins TRBV5-1 and TRBJ2-5, with 11 bases matching TRBD2. This CDR3 comprises 16 residues. The junction had 11 bases not matched to a gene; V was cut back by 3 bases and J by 7 bases. Germline lookup yields CDR1 SGHRS and CDR2 YFSETQ. Written as DNA, the CDR3 is TGCGCCAGCAGCTCGCTCCTACTAGCGGGAGTAACGACCCAGTACTTC. Protein product: CASSSLLLAGVTTQYF.

V gene TRBV7-8 combines with J gene TRBJ1-2, with 8 bases lining up with TRBD1. The CDR3 loop spans 16 amino acids. Per the germline V gene, CDR1 is SGHVS and CDR2 is FQNEAQ. With V trimmed by 3 bases and J by 4 bases, 10 bases remained unmatched. CDR3 loop: CASSLAQGARGYGYTF. CDR3 DNA: TGTGCCAGCAGCTTGGCCCAGGGGGCGCGGGGCTATGGCTACACCTTC. The full variable domain, completed using reference TRBV7-8 and TRBJ1-2, is GAGVSQSPRYKVAKRGQDVALRCDPISGHVSLFWYQQALGQGPEFLTYFQNEAQLDKSGLPSDRFFAERPEGSVSTLKIQRTQQEDSAVYLCASSLAQGARGYGYTFGSGTRLTVV.

The chain uses TRBV5-4 and TRBJ2-3, with D maybe TRBD2 (5 bases). CDR3 size: 17 residues. In germline, CDR1 is SGHNT, CDR2 YYREEE (reference sequence). Trimming pared 4 bases from V and 4 bases from J, leaving 22 bases between. In DNA form, the CDR3 reads TGTGCCAGCAGCCAGCCAAAGCGGCTAGTGATTCCAGATACGCAGTATTTT. Its protein product is CASSQPKRLVIPDTQYF.